The rows below give T cell receptor beta chains drawn from one sample of a study of blood T cell repertoires in COVID-19. The method was immunoSEQ multiplex PCR; TCRdb's version includes in-frame clones alone and lacks a portion of them. The data show around 200,000 clones, roughly nine tenths seen once. Input material: peripheral blood. Receptors originate from a man aged 30 to 45 with acute or convalescent COVID-19. The CDR3 runs from the conserved cysteine through the conserved F or W. The D gene is left open where the match is weak.

>TRBV5-1|TRBJ2-1|-
CASSATGTQNNEQFF
TGCGCCAGCAGCGCGACGGGGACTCAGAACAATGAGCAGTTCTTC
>TRBV5-1|TRBJ2-7|-
CASSLVGESSYEQYF
TGCGCCAGCAGCTTGGTCGGTGAGAGCTCCTACGAGCAGTACTTC
>TRBV2|TRBJ1-5|-
CASSATGIPGSNQPQHF
TGTGCCAGCAGTGCTACAGGGATCCCAGGTAGCAATCAGCCCCAGCATTTT
>TRBV3-1/TRBV3-2|TRBJ2-3|TRBD2
CASSVRLAARWDTQYF
TGTGCCAGCAGCGTCAGACTAGCGGCGAGGTGGGATACGCAGTATTTT
>TRBV18|TRBJ1-6|-
CASSPQGRESPLHF
TGTGCCAGCTCACCGCAGGGAAGGGAATCACCCCTCCACTTT
>TRBV28|TRBJ2-7|-
CASSLGLETVSYEQYF
TGTGCCAGCAGTCTGGGCCTCGAGACAGTCTCCTACGAGCAGTACTTC
>TRBV7-9|TRBJ1-4|-
CASSPPFGTGNNEKLFF
TGTGCCAGCAGCCCCCCCTTTGGAACAGGGAATAATGAAAAACTGTTTTTT
>TRBV5-5|TRBJ2-2|TRBD1
CASSWGGPTGGRYTGELFF
TGTGCCAGCAGCTGGGGTGGGCCGACAGGGGGCAGGTACACCGGGGAGCTGTTTTTT
>TRBV29-1|TRBJ2-1|TRBD2
CSVHSGGAVVNEQFF
TGCAGCGTACATAGCGGGGGGGCGGTGGTCAATGAGCAGTTCTTC
>TRBV5-1|TRBJ1-1|-
CASSLGSLGGWTEAFF
TGCGCCAGCAGCTTGGGTTCCCTCGGGGGGTGGACTGAAGCTTTCTTT